This T cell receptor (beta chain) was captured in a study of OX40 agonist ivuxolimab in advanced cancers. Study summary: An agonistic human IgG2 monoclonal antibody against OX40 (CD134) was given.

Sequenced by immunoSEQ multiplex PCR; TCRdb stores in-frame clones only, minus some. The table lists about 58,000 clones, more than 80% of them singletons. Baseline, cycle 4 day 1, and cycle 7 day 1 were the blood sampling points. Remarks on this clone: Its specificity is unknown.

The germline V gene encodes CDR1 MNHNS and CDR2 SASEGT. The CDR3 spans 13 residues. J gave up 4 bases and V 6 bases, and 4 bases lay outside the gene matches. Whole-study findings and limits: The study found that CD8+ T cells averaged more expanded clones than CD4+. At doses 0.1 to 3.0 mg/kg, CD4+ and CD8+ clones expanded.

The sample in question was CD4+ or CD8+ T cells sorted from blood, obtained in a trial of the OX40 agonist ivuxolimab. The sequence derives from an adult with an advanced solid tumor such as melanoma, head and neck, liver or kidney cancer. The chain recombines TRBV6-1 with TRBJ1-1, with TRBD1 identical over 8 bases. This CDR3 is CASRDRAATEAFF. As DNA, the CDR3 is TGTGCCAGCAGGGACAGGGCGGCCACTGAAGCTTTCTTT.